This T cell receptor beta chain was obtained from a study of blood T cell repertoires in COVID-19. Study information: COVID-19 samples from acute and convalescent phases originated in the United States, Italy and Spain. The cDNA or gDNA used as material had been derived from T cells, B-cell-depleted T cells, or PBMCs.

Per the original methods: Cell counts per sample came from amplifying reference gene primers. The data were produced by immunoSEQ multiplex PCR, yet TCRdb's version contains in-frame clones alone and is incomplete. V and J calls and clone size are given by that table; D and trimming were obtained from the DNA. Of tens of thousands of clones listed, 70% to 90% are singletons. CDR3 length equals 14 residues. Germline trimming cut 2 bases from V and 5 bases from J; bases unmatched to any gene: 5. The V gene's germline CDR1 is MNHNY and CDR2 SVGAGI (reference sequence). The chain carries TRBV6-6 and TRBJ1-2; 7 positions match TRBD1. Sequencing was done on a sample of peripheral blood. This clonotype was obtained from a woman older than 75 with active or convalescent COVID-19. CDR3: CASSYGQATYGYTF. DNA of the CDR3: TGTGCCAGCAGTTACGGACAGGCGACGTATGGCTACACCTTC.